Presented here are 20 T cell receptor beta chains from one specimen sequenced in a study of pediatric ulcerative colitis (dated by TCRdb to the late 2010s). Libraries were prepared through the immunoSEQ multiplex PCR assay. Drawn from immuneACCESS, this table holds only the in-frame rearrangements with V and J called that TCRdb kept. Clones are partly lost; checked studies trace under half to an unresolved V gene and leave the rest unexplained. Counted in this sample were 55,000 to 75,000 clones; approximately 87% of them appeared once. Of the sample, around 3.3% is held by the ten largest clones. The sample comprised blood. These receptors came from a boy aged 5-17 years with severe ulcerative colitis.

This chain connects TRBV7-2 to TRBJ1-2, with 7 bases fitting TRBD1. V lost 5 bases and J lost 7; bases outside the gene matches: 13. CDR3 length: 15 amino acids. Germline V gene lookup returns CDR1 SGHTA and CDR2 FQGNSA. The CDR3 here is CASSETTGARGGYTF. The CDR3 DNA follows: TGTGCCAGCAGCGAAACAACAGGGGCTCGGGGTGGCTACACCTTC.

The chain joins TRBV4-1 to TRBJ2-1, with 11 nucleotides matching TRBD2. The CDR3 has 16 residues. The germline CDR1 and CDR2 sequences are MGHRA and YSYEKL. V gave up 4 bases and J gave up 4 bases; unmatched junction bases: 6. The CDR3 reads CASSRVAGGPYNEQFF. The CDR3 DNA follows: TGCGCCAGCAGCCGGGTAGCGGGAGGGCCGTACAATGAGCAGTTCTTC.

The CDR3 spells CASSTPLSSYNEQFF. CDR3 sequence (DNA): TGTGCCAGTAGTACCCCCTTGAGCTCCTACAATGAGCAGTTCTTC. The chain is built from TRBV19 and TRBJ2-1; D remains ambiguous. Germline CDR1 and CDR2: LNHDA and SQIVND (reference sequence). The CDR3 totals 15 residues. Trimming took 4 bases from V and 0 from J, leaving 10 bases between them.

This clone was seen a few times. V gene TRBV29-1 combines with J gene TRBJ1-1; weak D call: TRBD1 (6 bases). CDR3 size: 13 residues. Trimming removed 6 bases from V and 1 base from J, with 12 bases in between. Germline CDR1 is SQVTM and CDR2 is ANQGSEA. The DNA of the CDR3 is TGCAGCGTGGAGAAGACAGGGAACACTGAAGCTTTCTTT. Encoded protein: CSVEKTGNTEAFF.

Here the CDR3 DNA reads TGTGCCTGGAGAGATGACTGGGGGCTTGGGGCCAACGTCCTGACTTTC. Protein: CAWRDDWGLGANVLTF. The J gene is TRBJ2-6, the V gene TRBV30, with D perhaps TRBD1 (6 bases). The CDR3 has 16 amino acids. Germline CDR1 reads GTSNPN; CDR2 reads SVGIG (reference sequence). Trimming pared 3 bases from V and 3 bases from J, leaving 15 bases between.

V and J are TRBV6-1 and TRBJ2-7; 8 bases align to TRBD1. Trimming cost V 5 bases and J 0 bases; bases outside gene matches: 6. Per the germline V gene, CDR1 is MNHNS and CDR2 is SASEGT. This CDR3 region has 15 residues. The CDR3 DNA reads as TGTGCCAGCAGTCCGGGACAGGCTAGCTCCTACGAGCAGTACTTC. Its translation is CASSPGQASSYEQYF.

The CDR3 loop reads CASSPPGLNEQYF. The CDR3 bases are TGTGCCAGCAGCCCACCGGGGCTCAACGAGCAGTACTTC. V and J are TRBV7-9 and TRBJ2-7; D tentatively reads TRBD1 or TRBD2 (5 bases each). This CDR3 region has 13 residues. Trimming pared 5 bases from V and 5 bases from J, leaving 13 bases between. Germline V gene lookup returns CDR1 SEHNR and CDR2 FQNEAQ (reference sequence).

This rearrangement joins TRBV9 to TRBJ1-5, with 8 nucleotides matching TRBD1. J lost 4 bases, V lost 0 bases, and 3 bases had no gene match. This CDR3 contains 15 residues. The germline CDR1 and CDR2 sequences are SGDLS and YYNGEE. The CDR3 reads CASSVGTGGNQPQHF. The CDR3 nucleotides are TGTGCCAGCAGCGTAGGAACAGGGGGAAATCAGCCCCAGCATTTT. Full variable domain (outside the CDR3, taken from reference TRBV9 and TRBJ1-5): DSGVTQTPKHLITATGQRVTLRCSPRSGDLSVYWYQQSLDQGLQFLIQYYNGEERAKGNILERFSAQQFPDLHSELNLSSLELGDSALYFCASSVGTGGNQPQHFGDGTRLSIL.

This clone occurred a few times. CDR3 sequence: CASSSTGNTEAFF. CDR3 coding DNA: TGCGCCAGCAGTTCCACGGGGAACACTGAAGCTTTCTTT. V is TRBV5-1 and J is TRBJ1-1, with D unclear. Germline V gives CDR1 SGHRS, CDR2 YFSETQ. The CDR3 is 13 amino acids. With 5 bases removed from V and 1 base from J, the gap between germline ends came to 9 bases. Full variable domain (remainder filled in from reference TRBV5-1 and TRBJ1-1): KAGVTQTPRYLIKTRGQQVTLSCSPISGHRSVSWYQQTPGQGLQFLFEYFSETQRNKGNFPGRFSGRQFSNSRSEMNVSTLELGDSALYLCASSSTGNTEAFFGQGTRLTVV.

Details on this clone: One end of the junction does not line up with germline, which may come from a read error. The rearrangement uses TRBV10-1 and TRBJ2-1, with 12 bases aligning to TRBD2. The CDR3 extends over 16 amino acids. Germline V CDR1 and CDR2: WNHNN, SYGVQD (reference sequence). The CDR3 DNA reads as TGCGCCAGCAGTGACTCCGGACTAGCGGGATACACTGAGCAGTTCTTC. Residues: CASSDSGLAGYTEQFF.

This clone was counted a single time. The chain employs TRBV2 and TRBJ2-7; the D is unclear. Germline CDR1 is SNHLY and CDR2 is FYNNEI. This CDR3 contains 14 residues. V lost 7 bases, J lost 3 bases, and 16 bases lay in between. The CDR3 nucleotides read TGTGCCAGCACCCCCCCGAGCCTTGACTACGAGCAGTACTTC. Its translation is CASTPPSLDYEQYF.

V and J are TRBV10-2 and TRBJ1-2; no clear D gene. Trimming pared 2 bases from V and 5 bases from J, leaving 15 bases between. This CDR3 spans 15 amino acids. The germline V gene has CDR1 WSHSY and CDR2 SAAADI. DNA for the CDR3: TGCGCCAGCAGTGAGGGGCGGGTCCCCTTATATGGCTACACCTTC. Amino acids: CASSEGRVPLYGYTF.

This sequence joins TRBV9 and TRBJ2-1; D ambiguous. CDR1 is SGDLS, CDR2 YYNGEE, per germline. The CDR3 loop spans 15 amino acids. V was cut by 0 bases and J by 2 bases, with 9 bases left in between. The CDR3, as DNA: TGTGCCAGCAGCGTAGCGCTAGGCGCCTACAATGAGCAGTTCTTC. It codes for CASSVALGAYNEQFF.

This chain joins TRBV18 and TRBJ2-1; TRBD1 agrees at 9 bases. This CDR3 spans 15 amino acids. CDR1 KGHSH and CDR2 LQKENI come from the germline V gene. V shed 7 bases and J 4 bases; nucleotides not matched to a gene: 8. The CDR3 here is CASLTGTGNYNEQFF. CDR3 nucleotides: TGTGCCAGCTTGACCGGGACAGGGAATTACAATGAGCAGTTCTTC.

This sequence joins TRBV7-2 and TRBJ2-3; D perhaps matches TRBD2 (6 bases). Per the germline V gene, CDR1 is SGHTA and CDR2 is FQGNSA. CDR3 length: 16 amino acids. Trimming left V 0 bases short and J 6 bases short, with 16 bases between. The CDR3 sequence is CASSLATQRVGDTQYF. The CDR3 region has the DNA TGTGCCAGCAGCTTAGCCACACAGCGGGTAGGGGATACGCAGTATTTT.

The V and J genes are TRBV27 and TRBJ2-5; 10 nucleotides align to TRBD1. The CDR3 length is 15 residues. The germline V gene encodes CDR1 MNHEY and CDR2 SMNVEV (reference sequence). Germline trimming cut 5 bases from V and 5 bases from J; bases unmatched to any gene: 8. For the CDR3, the DNA is TGTGCCAGCAGTCAGGACAGGGGGAAAGGTGAGACCCAGTACTTC. This gives the protein CASSQDRGKGETQYF.

The rearrangement links TRBV2 to TRBJ2-1; possibly TRBD1 or TRBD2 for D (5 bases each). This CDR3 is built from 14 residues. Germline lookup yields CDR1 SNHLY and CDR2 FYNNEI. Trimming pared 4 bases from V and 4 bases from J, leaving 11 bases between. CDR3 amino acids: CASSVEGPYNEQFF. Written as DNA, the CDR3 is TGTGCCAGCAGTGTCGAGGGGCCATACAATGAGCAGTTCTTC. Looking up the rest from reference TRBV2 and TRBJ2-1 gives the full variable domain: EPEVTQTPSHQVTQMGQEVILRCVPISNHLYFYWYRQILGQKVEFLVSFYNNEISEKSEIFDDQFSVERPDGSNFTLKIRSTKLEDSAMYFCASSVEGPYNEQFFGPGTRLTVL.

The gene calls are TRBV4-1 and TRBJ2-7; D gene uncertain. Between the trimmed V and J ends, which lost 3 bases and 0 bases, there was a span of 15 bases. The CDR3 contains 16 residues. The germline V gene has CDR1 MGHRA and CDR2 YSYEKL. Here the CDR3 reads CASSHDRVTSSYEQYF. The CDR3 DNA is TGCGCCAGCAGCCACGATCGAGTTACAAGCTCCTACGAGCAGTACTTC.

This chain links TRBV6-5 with TRBJ2-1; D is unclear. This CDR3 contains 13 residues. Germline V gene sequence: CDR1 MNHEY, CDR2 SVGAGI. Trimming removed 6 bases at V and 8 bases at J, with 14 bases between. Here the CDR3 reads CASSIFQMDEQFF. The CDR3 DNA is TGTGCCAGCAGCATTTTCCAAATGGATGAGCAGTTCTTC.

This clone was recorded only once. CDR3 in amino acids: CASSTHRGQLYEQYF. In DNA form, the CDR3 reads TGTGCCAGTAGTACCCACAGGGGACAGCTCTACGAGCAGTACTTC. This chain links TRBV19 with TRBJ2-7, with TRBD1 identical over 7 bases. CDR1 is LNHDA and CDR2 is SQIVND in the germline V gene (reference sequence). J lost 3 bases, V lost 4 bases, and 9 bases had no gene match. The CDR3 is 15 amino acids. The complete variable domain, with remaining parts taken from reference TRBV19 and TRBJ2-7, reads DGGITQSPKYLFRKEGQNVTLSCEQNLNHDAMYWYRQDPGQGLRLIYYSQIVNDFQKGDIAEGYSVSREKKESFPLTVTSAQKNPTAFYLCASSTHRGQLYEQYFGPGTRLTVT.